This is a list of T cell receptor beta chains from one sample in a study of cytomegalovirus exposure and HLA in healthy donors. TCRdb's copy holds only in-frame clones and misses some; the assay was immunoSEQ multiplex PCR. The sample lists 150,000 to 200,000 clones, around two thirds occurring once. The sequencing sample was made of PBMCs. The receptor source for this set is a man in his thirties or forties in good health and CMV-seropositive. Each CDR3 is given with its conserved first and last residue. The D gene is left open where the match is weak. Clone size is given for some rows only: seen once, a few or many times, or a class if the clone is expanded.

j_call,clone_size,v_call,d_call,cdr3_aa
TRBJ2-2,-,TRBV5-1,TRBD2,CASSRGGNMETGELFF
TRBJ2-7,-,TRBV11-2,TRBD2,CASSLGWDRTSGFYEQYF
TRBJ1-1,few,TRBV30,TRBD1,CAGQQGATGTEAFF
TRBJ2-1,-,TRBV7-3,TRBD2,CASSLIAGLSYNEQFF
TRBJ2-5,-,TRBV5-1,TRBD2,CASSLGLAGIVETQYF
TRBJ1-2,few,TRBV10-3,TRBD1,CAISEGGGQGPNYGYTF
TRBJ1-1,few,TRBV6-5,-,CASTTAGVDTEAFF
TRBJ2-6,-,TRBV10-3,-,CASSLSGANVLTF
TRBJ2-5,-,TRBV6-1,-,CASSEEGGIWGGETQYF
TRBJ2-7,-,TRBV11-3,TRBD2,CASQRESYEQYF
TRBJ2-1,-,TRBV10-3,TRBD1,CAITRSGQGAYNEQFF
TRBJ2-7,-,TRBV6-5,TRBD1,CASSYSNGQAYEQYF
TRBJ2-7,few,TRBV9,-,CASSGEGVGASEQYF
TRBJ2-1,-,TRBV7-9,-,CASSSEKSSYNEQFF
TRBJ2-3,-,TRBV30,-,CAWRAESTDTQYF
TRBJ2-3,-,TRBV7-9,TRBD2,CASSDKSTGLATDTQYF
TRBJ2-5,once,TRBV30,-,CAWTGSETQYF
TRBJ2-1,-,TRBV13,TRBD2,CASSPAGSGSPDEQFF
TRBJ1-1,few,TRBV7-6,TRBD1,CASSLIPGQGYTEAFF
TRBJ1-3,-,TRBV6-6,-,CASTPRSSNGNTIYF
TRBJ2-7,few,TRBV5-1,TRBD1,CASSYGTGGYEQYF
TRBJ1-2,-,TRBV6-1,TRBD1,CASRKEGGFYGYTF
TRBJ2-1,-,TRBV27,-,CASTDLSGSYNEQFF
TRBJ1-5,-,TRBV2,-,CASSPEAGSDQPQHF
TRBJ2-7,-,TRBV5-1,TRBD2,CASSHRLADYEQYF
TRBJ1-2,-,TRBV30,-,CAWSVPLYGYTF
TRBJ2-7,once,TRBV11-3,TRBD2,CASSVLADLIYEQYF
TRBJ2-1,few,TRBV4-1,-,CASSQDLSSSHSYNEQFF
-,-,TRBV27,-,CASSFSRERVYEQYF
TRBJ2-5,-,TRBV19,TRBD1,CASSATGGNQETQYF